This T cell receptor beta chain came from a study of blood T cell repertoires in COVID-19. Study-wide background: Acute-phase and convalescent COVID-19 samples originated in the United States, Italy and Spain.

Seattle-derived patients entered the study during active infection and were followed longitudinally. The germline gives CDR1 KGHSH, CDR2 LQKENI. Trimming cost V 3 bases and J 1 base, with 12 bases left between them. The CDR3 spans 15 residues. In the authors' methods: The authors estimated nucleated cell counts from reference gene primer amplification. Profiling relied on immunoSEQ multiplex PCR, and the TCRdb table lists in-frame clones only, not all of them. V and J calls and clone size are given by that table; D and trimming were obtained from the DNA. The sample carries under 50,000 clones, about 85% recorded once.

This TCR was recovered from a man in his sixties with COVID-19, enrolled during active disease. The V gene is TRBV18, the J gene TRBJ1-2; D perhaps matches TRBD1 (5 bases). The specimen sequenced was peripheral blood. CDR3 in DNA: TGTGCCAGCTCACCTCGGGACTCTTTTAACTATGGCTACACCTTC. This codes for CASSPRDSFNYGYTF.